These T cell receptor beta chains were read from a single sample in a study of T cells in localized non-small cell lung cancer. Sequencing was performed with immunoSEQ multiplex PCR; in TCRdb, only in-frame clones are kept and a portion is missing. The sample yields approximately 35,000 clones, approximately 90% seen once. Here the sequenced sample was peripheral blood, taken before any cancer treatment. The receptor source for this set is a female donor at least 60 years old with stage I lung adenocarcinoma. The CDR3 runs from the conserved cysteine through the conserved F or W. D genes are given only for firm matches. Only part of the rows carry a size: once, few, many, or a class if the clone is expanded.

>NA|NA|TRBJ2-3|TRBV10-3
CAISGQSLGTDTQYF
TGTGCCATCAGTGGACAGAGCCTTGGGACAGATACGCAGTATTTT
>NA|NA|TRBJ1-2|TRBV11-3
CASSLDSYGYTF
TGTGCCAGCAGCTTAGACAGCTATGGCTACACCTTC
>NA|once|TRBJ2-7|TRBV7-9
CASSPSTTGFLEQYF
TGTGCCAGCAGCCCCTCCACGACAGGATTCCTCGAGCAGTACTTC
>TRBD1|NA|TRBJ1-2|TRBV30
CAWSGTGGAAYGYTF
TGTGCCTGGAGTGGAACAGGGGGCGCGGCTTATGGCTACACCTTC
>NA|NA|TRBJ2-5|TRBV5-4
CASSSPLGLGETQYF
TGTGCCAGCAGCTCCCCGTTGGGGCTGGGGGAGACCCAGTACTTC
>NA|NA|TRBJ1-2|TRBV5-8
CASSRGQATYGYTF
TGTGCCAGCAGCCGCGGACAAGCTACATATGGCTACACCTTC
>NA|NA|TRBJ1-2|TRBV10-3
CAIREGGDYGYTF
TGTGCCATCAGAGAGGGAGGGGACTATGGCTACACCTTC
>TRBD2|NA|TRBJ2-1|TRBV20-1
CSARSGTRQFF
TGCAGTGCTAGGTCCGGGACTAGACAGTTCTTC
>NA|once|TRBJ1-2|TRBV25-1
CASSEYEGRGYTF
TGTGCCAGCAGTGAATACGAGGGGCGCGGCTACACCTTC
>TRBD2|few|TRBJ2-1|TRBV6-1
CAILTSGVYNEQFF
TGTGCCATTCTGACTAGCGGGGTTTACAATGAGCAGTTCTTC
>NA|NA|TRBJ2-2|TRBV2
CASSEGYAGELFF
TGTGCCAGCAGTGAAGGTTACGCGGGGGAGCTGTTTTTT
>NA|NA|TRBJ1-6|TRBV10-3
CAIRVQELSPLHF
TGTGCCATCAGGGTTCAGGAGCTTTCACCCCTCCACTTT
>TRBD1|once|TRBJ2-5|TRBV9
CASSVGTGDQETQYF
TGTGCCAGCAGCGTTGGGACAGGGGACCAAGAGACCCAGTACTTC
>TRBD2|NA|TRBJ2-7|TRBV11-3
CASSLGPGGAGGLEQYF
TGTGCCAGCAGCTTAGGACCCGGTGGCGCGGGGGGTCTCGAGCAGTACTTC
>TRBD2|NA|TRBJ2-1|TRBV11-2
CASSLVMRGASWNEQFF
TGTGCCAGCAGCTTAGTTATGCGGGGGGCCTCATGGAATGAGCAGTTCTTC
>NA|once|TRBJ2-7|TRBV4-3
CASSQEGSPDWSYEQYF
TGCGCCAGCAGCCAAGAGGGGTCGCCAGACTGGTCCTACGAGCAGTACTTC
>TRBD1|once|TRBJ2-7|TRBV5-5
CASSRGQGAYEQYF
TGTGCCAGCAGCCGGGGACAGGGGGCCTACGAGCAGTACTTC
>NA|NA|TRBJ1-1|TRBV10-1
CASSESKPNTEAFF
TGCGCCAGCAGTGAGTCGAAGCCTAACACTGAAGCTTTCTTT
>TRBD2|once|TRBJ2-1|TRBV15
CATSSYSGGAYNEQFF
TGTGCCACCAGCAGTTATAGCGGGGGAGCCTACAATGAGCAGTTCTTC
>NA|NA|TRBJ2-3|TRBV6-1
CASIQTGRTDTQYF
TGTGCCAGCATACAAACTGGGCGCACAGATACGCAGTATTTT
>NA|NA|TRBJ1-5|TRBV6-1
CASSEGLGQPQHF
TGTGCCAGCAGCGAGGGTTTGGGTCAGCCCCAGCATTTT
>NA|NA|TRBJ1-6|TRBV7-8
CASSLVTANSYNSPLHF
TGTGCCAGCAGCTTAGTGACAGCAAACTCCTATAATTCACCCCTCCACTTT
>NA|NA|TRBJ1-5|TRBV5-6
CASSSRTGNQPQHF
TGTGCCAGCAGCTCCAGGACAGGCAATCAGCCCCAGCATTTT
>NA|NA|TRBJ1-2|TRBV20-1
CSARGGYGYTF
TGCAGTGCTAGAGGCGGCTATGGCTACACCTTC
>NA|NA|TRBJ2-1|TRBV11-3
CASSFRESGSSEQFF
TGTGCCAGCAGCTTCAGGGAGTCGGGTTCGTCCGAGCAGTTCTTC
>TRBD1|NA|TRBJ1-4|TRBV15
CATSRDNKGGLNEKLFF
TGTGCCACCAGCAGAGATAATAAAGGGGGCCTTAATGAAAAACTGTTTTTT
>NA|few|TRBJ1-2|TRBV2
CASSEAMDSYTF
TGTGCCAGCAGTGAAGCAATGGATAGCTACACCTTC
>NA|NA|TRBJ1-4|TRBV30
CAWSVKRSAWPNEKLFF
TGTGCCTGGAGTGTAAAGAGAAGCGCATGGCCTAATGAAAAACTGTTTTTT
>NA|NA|TRBJ2-1|TRBV19
CASSQAREQFF
TGTGCCAGTAGTCAAGCGCGGGAGCAGTTCTTC
>TRBD1|NA|TRBJ2-7|TRBV4-1
CASSQAPGQGAYEQYF
TGCGCCAGCAGCCAAGCCCCCGGACAGGGGGCCTACGAGCAGTACTTC
>TRBD1|NA|TRBJ1-6|TRBV2
CASRENRGYGNSPLHF
TGTGCCAGCAGAGAGAACAGGGGATATGGTAATTCACCCCTCCACTTT
>NA|NA|TRBJ2-2|TRBV9
CASSVMQGLTGELFF
TGTGCCAGCAGCGTAATGCAGGGCTTAACCGGGGAGCTGTTTTTT
>TRBD2|NA|TRBJ2-3|TRBV30
CAWTSGGTDTQYF
TGTGCCTGGACTAGCGGGGGCACAGATACGCAGTATTTT
>TRBD1|few|TRBJ2-4|TRBV28
CASSWGTVSDIQYF
TGTGCCAGCAGTTGGGGGACAGTCTCGGACATTCAGTACTTC
>NA|NA|TRBJ2-3|TRBV19
CASMDWSTDTQYF
TGTGCCAGTATGGACTGGAGCACAGATACGCAGTATTTT
>TRBD1|NA|TRBJ1-1|TRBV9
CASSRGQDTEAFF
TGTGCCAGCAGCCGCGGACAGGACACTGAAGCTTTCTTT
>NA|NA|TRBJ1-6|TRBV10-3
CAISDGSRGINSPLHF
TGTGCCATCAGTGATGGGTCGAGGGGGATAAATTCACCCCTCCACTTT
>TRBD1|NA|TRBJ1-2|TRBV28
CASSLTGAGGYTF
TGTGCCAGCAGTTTGACAGGGGCTGGTGGCTACACCTTC
>NA|NA|TRBJ2-5|TRBV7-2
CASSLAGTFQETQYF
TGTGCCAGCAGCCTTGCCGGGACCTTCCAAGAGACCCAGTACTTC
>TRBD2|NA|TRBJ2-7|TRBV5-1
CASSRAGSSSGEQYF
TGCGCCAGCAGCCGAGCGGGGTCCTCCTCAGGAGAGCAGTACTTC
>NA|NA|TRBJ2-2|TRBV9
CASSVIANTGELFF
TGTGCCAGCAGCGTAATCGCGAACACCGGGGAGCTGTTTTTT
>TRBD1|once|TRBJ1-1|TRBV11-2
CASSFTGGADTEAFF
TGTGCCAGCAGCTTCACAGGGGGCGCGGACACTGAAGCTTTCTTT
>NA|few|TRBJ2-5|TRBV6-1
CASSEVGRVKETQYF
TGTGCCAGCAGTGAAGTGGGCAGGGTTAAAGAGACCCAGTACTTC
>NA|NA|TRBJ2-3|TRBV2
CASTPRLRGDTDTQYF
TGTGCCAGCACCCCCAGGTTGAGGGGGGACACAGATACGCAGTATTTT
>TRBD2|NA|TRBJ2-2|TRBV4-1
CASSPSGGALAGELFF
TGCGCCAGCAGCCCGAGCGGGGGGGCCTTGGCCGGGGAGCTGTTTTTT
>NA|NA|TRBJ1-3|TRBV7-8
CASSVTGSGNTIYF
TGTGCCAGCAGCGTAACAGGGTCTGGAAACACCATATATTTT
>NA|once|TRBJ2-5|TRBV9
CASSAGAGTIETQYF
TGTGCCAGCAGCGCGGGGGCCGGGACAATAGAGACCCAGTACTTC
>NA|NA|TRBJ2-5|TRBV7-3
CASSLAVQETQYF
TGTGCCAGCAGCTTAGCAGTCCAAGAGACCCAGTACTTC
>NA|once|TRBJ1-1|TRBV6-5
CASSYSGGWTEAFF
TGTGCCAGCAGTTACTCAGGGGGATGGACTGAAGCTTTCTTT
>TRBD1|NA|TRBJ2-7|TRBV28
CASSLLSRGQSEQYF
TGTGCCAGCAGTTTATTGAGCCGGGGACAGAGCGAGCAGTACTTC
>NA|NA|TRBJ2-7|TRBV5-1
CASSLARWQGLYEQYF
TGCGCCAGCAGCTTGGCCCGGTGGCAGGGGTTGTACGAGCAGTACTTC
>NA|once|TRBJ2-7|TRBV7-2
CASSIGQTISYEQYF
TGTGCCAGCAGCATCGGACAGACAATCTCCTACGAGCAGTACTTC
>TRBD1|NA|TRBJ1-2|TRBV7-2
CASSKGQVYGYTF
TGTGCCAGCAGCAAGGGACAGGTCTATGGCTACACCTTC